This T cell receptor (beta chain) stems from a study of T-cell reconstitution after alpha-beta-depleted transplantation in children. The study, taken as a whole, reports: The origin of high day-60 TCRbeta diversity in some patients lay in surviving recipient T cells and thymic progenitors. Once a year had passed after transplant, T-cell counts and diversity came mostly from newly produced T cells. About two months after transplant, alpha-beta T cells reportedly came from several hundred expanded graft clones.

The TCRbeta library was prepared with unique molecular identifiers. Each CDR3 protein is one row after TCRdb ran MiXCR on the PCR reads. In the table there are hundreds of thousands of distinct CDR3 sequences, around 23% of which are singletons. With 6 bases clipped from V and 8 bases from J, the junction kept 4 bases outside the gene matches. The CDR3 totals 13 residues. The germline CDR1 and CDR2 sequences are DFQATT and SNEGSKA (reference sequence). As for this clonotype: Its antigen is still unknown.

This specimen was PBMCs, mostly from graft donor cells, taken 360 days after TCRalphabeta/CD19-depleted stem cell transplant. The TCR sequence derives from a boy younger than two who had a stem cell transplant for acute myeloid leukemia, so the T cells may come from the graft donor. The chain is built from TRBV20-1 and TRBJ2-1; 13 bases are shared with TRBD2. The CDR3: CSAGTSGEYEQFF. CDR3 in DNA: TGCAGTGCCGGGACTAGCGGGGAGTATGAGCAGTTCTTC.